The 27 T cell receptor beta chains in this list originate from one sample, sequenced in a study of cytomegalovirus exposure and HLA in healthy donors. Sequencing was performed with immunoSEQ multiplex PCR; in TCRdb, only in-frame clones are kept and a portion is missing. The sample has about 250,000 clones, about 90% seen once. The sample was PBMCs. The receptors derive from a man aged 18-30 years in good health and CMV-seropositive.

This rearrangement joins TRBV2 to TRBJ1-1, with 9 positions matching TRBD1. V lost 5 bases and J lost 4; bases outside the gene matches: 5. CDR3 length: 14 residues. CDR1 is SNHLY, CDR2 FYNNEI, per germline. The CDR3 region is CASSYLDRGTEAFF. The DNA of the CDR3 is TGTGCCAGCAGTTATCTGGACAGGGGCACTGAAGCTTTCTTT.

V usage is TRBV9 and J usage is TRBJ1-2; D gene unclear. The V gene's germline CDR1 is SGDLS and CDR2 YYNGEE. The CDR3 is 15 residues long. The V gene lost 0 bases and the J gene lost 3 bases, with 12 bases spanning the gap. CDR3 sequence: CASSVGSKAYYGYTF. The CDR3 DNA reads TGTGCCAGCAGCGTAGGGAGCAAAGCCTACTATGGCTACACCTTC.

The chain couples TRBV29-1 to TRBJ1-2, with 7 bases identical to TRBD1. CDR1 is SQVTM, CDR2 ANQGSEA, per germline. V was pared by 6 bases and J by 5 bases, with 9 bases of the junction left unmatched. CDR3 length equals 13 residues. The CDR3 region has the DNA TGCAGCGTGGGGGACAGTACTTGGTATGGCTACACCTTC. Its protein product is CSVGDSTWYGYTF. Full variable domain (missing parts from reference TRBV29-1 and TRBJ1-2): SAVISQKPSRDICQRGTSLTIQCQVDSQVTMMFWYRQQPGQSLTLIATANQGSEATYESGFVIDKFPISRPNLTFSTLTVSNMSPEDSSIYLCSVGDSTWYGYTFGSGTRLTVV.

CDR3 DNA: TGTGCCAGCAGCCCAGGGGGTCTTAACACTGAAGCTTTCTTT. Translating gives CASSPGGLNTEAFF. V gene TRBV27 combines with J gene TRBJ1-1; TRBD1 agrees at 7 bases. J lost 2 bases, V lost 6 bases, and 6 bases had no gene match. The CDR3 is 14 amino acids. Germline CDR1 is MNHEY and CDR2 is SMNVEV (reference sequence).

The V call is TRBV9, the J call TRBJ2-1, with TRBD2 matching 9 bases. This CDR3 spans 14 amino acids. Germline values: CDR1 SGDLS, CDR2 YYNGEE. Trimming cost V 3 bases and J 5 bases; bases outside gene matches: 3. The CDR3 region is CASSATSGNNEQFF. The DNA of the CDR3 is TGTGCCAGCAGCGCGACTAGCGGTAACAATGAGCAGTTCTTC.

The chain has TRBV27 and TRBJ2-7; D is unclear. The V gene's germline CDR1 is MNHEY and CDR2 SMNVEV (reference sequence). The CDR3 contains 13 residues. V was cut by 4 bases and J by 4 bases, with 11 bases left in between. The CDR3 DNA sequence: TGTGCCAGCAGTTCTCCAATGGGTTACGAGCAGTACTTC. Its protein is CASSSPMGYEQYF.

V and J are TRBV28 and TRBJ2-7; TRBD1 is a possible D gene (6 bases). The germline gives CDR1 MDHEN, CDR2 SYDVKM. The CDR3 is made up of 16 amino acids. V lost 4 bases to trimming and J lost 2 bases, with 18 bases between them. The CDR3 nucleotides are TGTGCCAGCAGTTCAGACGGTGGGGGCCGAACCTACGAGCAGTACTTC. It is translated as CASSSDGGGRTYEQYF. The full variable domain, with the rest looked up from reference TRBV28 and TRBJ2-7, is DVKVTQSSRYLVKRTGEKVFLECVQDMDHENMFWYRQDPGLGLRLIYFSYDVKMKEKGDIPEGYSVSREKKERFSLILESASTNQTSMYLCASSSDGGGRTYEQYFGPGTRLTVT.

V and J are TRBV5-5 and TRBJ2-7, with D unresolved. Per the germline V gene, CDR1 is SGHKS and CDR2 is YYEKEE (reference sequence). The CDR3 is 15 amino acids. V was cut by 2 bases and J by 6 bases, with 18 bases left in between. The CDR3 DNA reads as TGTGCCAGCAGCTTAATGGCGGCAGTTTCCACCGAGCAGTACTTC. Its protein is CASSLMAAVSTEQYF.

This chain connects TRBV18 to TRBJ2-7, with D possibly matching TRBD2 (5 bases). The germline V gene encodes CDR1 KGHSH and CDR2 LQKENI. This CDR3 contains 12 residues. V was trimmed by 6 bases and J by 3 bases, leaving 9 bases between them. This CDR3 reads CASSSRGYEQYF. The CDR3 coding sequence is TGTGCCAGCTCCTCCCGGGGCTACGAGCAGTACTTC.

V usage is TRBV7-9 and J usage is TRBJ1-1; D unclear. The germline V gene has CDR1 SEHNR and CDR2 FQNEAQ (reference sequence). V lost 4 bases and J lost 4, with 16 bases in between. CDR3 size: 15 residues. The CDR3 DNA is TGTGCCAGCAGCTCCCCGGCGTCTCGGGCCACTGAAGCTTTCTTT. It translates to CASSSPASRATEAFF.

This clone was detected a few times. The genes are TRBV6-1 and TRBJ1-2; D is possibly TRBD1 (5 bases). The germline V gene has CDR1 MNHNS and CDR2 SASEGT. The CDR3 is 13 amino acids. The ends were cut back, 7 bases at V and 4 bases at J, with 13 bases in the middle. The CDR3 here is CASTPAGFYGYTF. DNA of the CDR3: TGTGCCAGCACCCCGGCAGGGTTCTATGGCTACACCTTC.

V usage is TRBV7-3 and J usage is TRBJ2-3; D unresolved. CDR1 SGHTA and CDR2 FQGTGA come from the germline V gene. This CDR3 contains 16 residues. V dropped 1 base and J dropped 5 bases, with 16 bases sitting between them. This chain's CDR3 is CASSLRGQSPGDTQYF. The CDR3, as DNA: TGTGCCAGCAGCTTAAGAGGCCAATCCCCCGGAGATACGCAGTATTTT.

This chain joins TRBV25-1 and TRBJ1-2; D is unresolved. The germline V gene encodes CDR1 MGHDK and CDR2 SYGVNS. V lost 1 base, J lost 5 bases, and 17 bases lay in between. There are 16 residues in the CDR3. The CDR3 region is CASSESWEGVPYGYTF. In DNA, the CDR3 is TGTGCCAGCAGTGAATCGTGGGAAGGAGTCCCATATGGCTACACCTTC.

J is TRBJ2-1 and V is TRBV5-1; 10 nucleotides line up with TRBD1. The V segment lost 4 bases and the J segment 4 bases; nucleotides outside the gene matches: 8. This CDR3 has 16 amino acids. Germline CDR1 reads SGHRS; CDR2 reads YFSETQ. The CDR3 nucleotides read TGCGCCAGCAGCCCAGATGGACAGGGGGGTTACAATGAGCAGTTCTTC. Amino acids: CASSPDGQGGYNEQFF.

The chain combines TRBV7-6 with TRBJ2-7; D gene ambiguous. The CDR3 totals 13 residues. The V and J ends lost 5 bases and 4 bases respectively, with 12 bases between them. Germline V gene sequence: CDR1 SGHVS, CDR2 FNYEAQ. This chain's CDR3 is CASSPVEGYEQYF. CDR3 coding DNA: TGTGCCAGCAGCCCTGTAGAAGGGTACGAGCAGTACTTC.

This clone appeared a single time. This rearrangement joins TRBV5-1 to TRBJ2-5; D may be TRBD2 (6 bases). The CDR3 length is 13 residues. Germline assignment: CDR1 SGHRS and CDR2 YFSETQ. V was clipped by 5 bases and J by 5 bases, with 13 bases between them. CDR3 residues: CASRWAGRETQYF. The CDR3 region has the DNA TGCGCCAGCAGGTGGGCAGGGAGGGAGACCCAGTACTTC.

The chain has TRBV28 and TRBJ2-1, with 7 nucleotides matching TRBD1. The CDR3 totals 14 residues. The germline V gene encodes CDR1 MDHEN and CDR2 SYDVKM. Trimming removed 5 bases from V and 7 bases from J; junction bases left unmatched: 8. CDR3 amino acids: CASSRQGVRNEQFF. In nucleotides, the CDR3 is TGTGCCAGCAGTAGACAGGGAGTGAGGAATGAGCAGTTCTTC.

The V and J genes are TRBV25-1 and TRBJ1-1; D is perhaps TRBD1 (6 bases). CDR3 length: 16 amino acids. Trimming shortened V by 4 bases and J by 0 bases, and 15 bases separated the two germline ends. CDR1 and CDR2 (germline): MGHDK, SYGVNS. In DNA, the CDR3 is TGTGCCAGCAGTGGAAGAACAGGGCCGCTGAACACTGAAGCTTTCTTT. Protein product: CASSGRTGPLNTEAFF.

About this clone itself: This sample also contains other DNA sequences that code for the same CDR3. V is TRBV19 and J is TRBJ1-5, with D hard to call. The CDR3 runs to 12 residues. The germline CDR1 and CDR2 sequences are LNHDA and SQIVND (reference sequence). The V end lost 3 bases, the J end lost 4 bases, and 4 bases lay between the germline ends. The CDR3 coding sequence is TGTGCCAGTAGTATTGGGAATCAGCCCCAGCATTTT. Its translation: CASSIGNQPQHF.

V gene TRBV15 combines with J gene TRBJ2-1; D not resolved. This CDR3 is built from 12 residues. Trimming stripped 0 bases from V and 9 bases from J, with 6 bases between. In germline, CDR1 is LNHNV, CDR2 YYDKDF (reference sequence). The CDR3 protein is CATSREAFEQFF. CDR3 DNA: TGTGCCACCAGCAGAGAAGCGTTTGAGCAGTTCTTC.

The chain carries TRBV6-1 and TRBJ2-5, with unresolved D. CDR1 and CDR2 from the germline V gene are MNHNS and SASEGT. This CDR3 is built from 14 residues. V was trimmed by 1 base and J by 1 base, leaving 7 bases between them. CDR3 sequence: CASSEVALQETQYF. CDR3 nucleotide sequence: TGTGCCAGCAGTGAAGTGGCTCTCCAAGAGACCCAGTACTTC.

The rearrangement joins TRBV5-4 to TRBJ2-2; 11 bases are a match to TRBD2. Germline V CDR1 and CDR2: SGHNT, YYREEE (reference sequence). The V segment lost 5 bases and the J segment 3 bases; nucleotides outside the gene matches: 6. The CDR3 totals 16 residues. CDR3 sequence reads: CASSSSGRADTGELFF. The CDR3 DNA reads TGTGCCAGCAGTAGTAGCGGGAGGGCGGACACCGGGGAGCTGTTTTTT.

This clone occurred once. This sequence joins TRBV13 and TRBJ2-7; D tentatively fits TRBD1 or TRBD2 (7 bases each). The CDR3 extends over 16 amino acids. Deletions cut 5 bases from V and 5 bases from J, with 22 bases between. The germline gives CDR1 PRHDT, CDR2 FYEKMQ (reference sequence). The CDR3 loop is CASSHRGGGLVDEQYF. The CDR3 DNA reads as TGTGCCAGCAGCCACAGGGGAGGGGGCCTCGTCGACGAGCAGTACTTC.

This chain connects TRBV5-1 to TRBJ2-5, with TRBD1 matching 7 bases. The germline CDR1 and CDR2 sequences are SGHRS and YFSETQ. With V trimmed by 0 bases and J by 3 bases, 8 bases remained unmatched. The CDR3 extends over 16 amino acids. The CDR3 region has the DNA TGCGCCAGCAGCTTGGGAGGAACAGGGGAGAAAGAGACCCAGTACTTC. Its protein is CASSLGGTGEKETQYF.

The V call is TRBV5-4, the J call TRBJ2-6; D not resolved. In germline, CDR1 is SGHNT, CDR2 YYREEE (reference sequence). V lost 0 bases to trimming and J lost 0 bases, with 7 bases between them. The CDR3 covers 16 residues. In DNA form, the CDR3 reads TGTGCCAGCAGCTTGGACGGAAGCTCTGGGGCCAACGTCCTGACTTTC. This encodes CASSLDGSSGANVLTF.

The chain's CDR3 is CASSFIGLAGGPGEQYF. The CDR3 nucleotides are TGTGCCAGCAGCTTTATCGGACTAGCGGGAGGGCCGGGAGAGCAGTACTTC. The rearrangement uses TRBV13 and TRBJ2-7; TRBD2 matches at 15 bases. The germline V gene has CDR1 PRHDT and CDR2 FYEKMQ (reference sequence). V gave up 3 bases and J gave up 7 bases; unmatched junction bases: 10. The CDR3 length is 17 residues.

The V call is TRBV19, the J call TRBJ2-2; 8 bases agree with TRBD2. With V trimmed by 3 bases and J by 4 bases, 4 bases remained unmatched. Germline V gene data show CDR1 as LNHDA and CDR2 as SQIVND (reference sequence). The CDR3 extends over 15 amino acids. The CDR3 DNA follows: TGTGCCAGTAGTATCGGACTAGCAGGCACCGGGGAGCTGTTTTTT. Translated, it gives CASSIGLAGTGELFF.